This T cell receptor beta chain was found in a study of PD-L1 blockade in urothelial cancer. On the study more broadly: Analyses used blood from 3 weeks (second dose) and 6 weeks after treatment start.

TCRdb's table, derived via immunoSEQ multiplex PCR, lists solely in-frame clones and lacks some. The data contain some 47,000 clones, approximately 82% of them singletons. Looked up from germline, CDR1 is SGDLS and CDR2 is YYNGEE. Between the trimmed V and J ends, which lost 5 bases and 1 base, there was a span of 9 bases. This CDR3 is built from 13 residues. The sequence came from a man between 70 and 80 years old with urothelial cancer. Sequences were derived from PBMCs, sampled around atezolizumab (anti-PD-L1) treatment. The J gene is TRBJ1-1, the V gene TRBV9, with no clear D. CDR3 in amino acids: CASRITPNTEAFF. The CDR3 region has the DNA TGTGCCAGCAGGATCACACCGAACACTGAAGCTTTCTTT. The whole variable domain, filled in from reference TRBV9 and TRBJ1-1, reads DSGVTQTPKHLITATGQRVTLRCSPRSGDLSVYWYQQSLDQGLQFLIQYYNGEERAKGNILERFSAQQFPDLHSELNLSSLELGDSALYFCASRITPNTEAFFGQGTRLTVV.